This T cell receptor (beta chain) was obtained from a study of human T cells and chemical hapten exposure. Study background: Per-sample TCR yield variation was attributed mainly to small pooled library volume differences. Findings and limits, study-wide: TCRs above 1 in 1000 frequency stayed constant with DPC sensitization.

In the library, unique molecular identifiers were attached to individual cDNA molecules. Original methodology: Samples ranged from roughly 23,224 to 690,600 TCRs, with a median of roughly 96,000. TCRdb processed the RACE reads anew with MiXCR; each CDR3 protein has one entry. TCRdb's processing, not the authors', yielded these V and J calls. The table includes more than 75,000 distinct CDR3 sequences, approximately 8% detected once. Time point reported: healthy volunteer bleed at 6 weeks. Total RNA came from unfractionated whole blood. Germline V lookup: CDR1 SGHRS, CDR2 YFSETQ. With 7 bases clipped from V and 4 bases from J, the junction kept 6 bases outside the gene matches. The CDR3 is made up of 14 amino acids. This clonotype has a handful of counts. Its antigen remains unknown.

The chain uses TRBV5-1 and TRBJ2-1; 9 bases are shared with TRBD1. This clonotype was sampled from a male donor in good health. Some clones in this sample may be carry-over from other donors' samples. The sample comprised whole blood. CDR3 nucleotide sequence: TGCGCCAGCTCCCAGACAGGGGGGTACAATGAGCAGTTCTTC. Its protein is CASSQTGGYNEQFF.